Below are 14 T cell receptor beta chains sequenced from a single sample in a study of PD-1 blockade in classical Hodgkin lymphoma. Data came from immunoSEQ multiplex PCR; TCRdb stores just in-frame clones and leaves some out. The data show about 17,000 clones, 90% seen once. As to time point: newly diagnosed, previously untreated cHL patient sample. The sequencing input was peripheral blood mononuclear cells (PBMCs). These receptors were collected from a human donor with classical Hodgkin lymphoma.

V is TRBV27 and J is TRBJ2-3; the match to TRBD2 covers 11 bases. V was pared by 10 bases and J by 6 bases, with 3 bases of the junction left unmatched. The CDR3 is 12 amino acids. CDR1 is MNHEY and CDR2 is SMNVEV in the germline V gene (reference sequence). CDR3 coding DNA: TGTGCCATCAGGACTAGCGGGGATACGCAGTATTTT. It translates to CAIRTSGDTQYF.

The rearrangement joins TRBV25-1 to TRBJ1-1; D not certain. Germline CDR1 MGHDK, CDR2 SYGVNS. CDR3 length: 16 residues. The V gene lost 3 bases and the J gene lost 1 base, with 15 bases spanning the gap. In DNA, the CDR3 is TGTGCCAGCAGTGAGAGGTTCGCAGCCACGAACACTGAAGCTTTCTTT. Its protein product is CASSERFAATNTEAFF. The variable domain in full, with the rest retrieved from reference TRBV25-1 and TRBJ1-1, is EADIYQTPRYLVIGTGKKITLECSQTMGHDKMYWYQQDPGMELHLIHYSYGVNSTEKGDLSSESTVSRIRTEHFPLTLESARPSHTSQYLCASSERFAATNTEAFFGQGTRLTVV.

V is TRBV7-9 and J is TRBJ1-1; unclear D gene. The V end lost 6 bases, the J end lost 3 bases, and 5 bases lay between the germline ends. Germline lookup yields CDR1 SEHNR and CDR2 FQNEAQ (reference sequence). The CDR3 has 11 amino acids. The chain's CDR3 is CASRGDTEAFF. For the CDR3, the DNA is TGTGCCAGCAGGGGCGACACTGAAGCTTTCTTT.

This rearrangement joins TRBV2 to TRBJ1-2; D may be TRBD1 (5 bases). Germline lookup yields CDR1 SNHLY and CDR2 FYNNEI. There are 15 residues in the CDR3. V lost 8 bases to trimming and J lost 4 bases, with 20 bases between them. CDR3 DNA sequence: TGTGCCAGCTCCGCCCTTGTCCAGGGCCCCTATGGCTACACCTTC. It specifies CASSALVQGPYGYTF. The entire variable domain, with the rest obtained from reference TRBV2 and TRBJ1-2, is as follows: EPEVTQTPSHQVTQMGQEVILRCVPISNHLYFYWYRQILGQKVEFLVSFYNNEISEKSEIFDDQFSVERPDGSNFTLKIRSTKLEDSAMYFCASSALVQGPYGYTFGSGTRLTVV.

The rearrangement uses TRBV6-1 and TRBJ1-2; D is possibly TRBD1 (5 bases). Trimming pared 4 bases from V and 7 bases from J, leaving 10 bases between. The CDR3 contains 12 residues. The germline V gene encodes CDR1 MNHNS and CDR2 SASEGT. The CDR3 loop is CASSGMGGGYTF. The CDR3 nucleotides read TGTGCCAGCAGTGGAATGGGGGGTGGCTACACCTTC.

The CDR3 region is CASSWTDGYGYTF. For the CDR3, the DNA is TGTGCCAGCAGTTGGACGGATGGCTATGGCTACACCTTC. The chain employs TRBV6-1 and TRBJ1-2; D not resolved. The CDR3 has 13 amino acids. Trimming removed 5 bases at V and 4 bases at J, with 11 bases between. From germline, CDR1 is MNHNS and CDR2 SASEGT.

The chain links TRBV5-1 to TRBJ1-6; no definite D call. The CDR3 length is 14 residues. V was cut by 2 bases and J by 9 bases, with 12 bases left in between. The germline gives CDR1 SGHRS, CDR2 YFSETQ. This CDR3 is CASSLADAGSPLHF. CDR3 nucleotides: TGCGCCAGCAGCTTAGCGGACGCGGGTTCACCCCTCCACTTT.

The rearrangement joins TRBV20-1 to TRBJ2-3; D uncertain. Per germline, CDR1 DFQATT and CDR2 SNEGSKA (reference sequence). Trimming took 4 bases from V and 3 from J, leaving 5 bases between them. This CDR3 has 11 amino acids. The DNA for the CDR3 is TGCAGTGCTAAATTGACAGATACGCAGTATTTT. The encoded protein is CSAKLTDTQYF.

The genes are TRBV18 and TRBJ1-1; D uncertain. Trimming removed 6 bases from V and 1 base from J, with 9 bases in between. The length of the CDR3 is 13 residues. CDR1 and CDR2 (germline): KGHSH, LQKENI. As DNA, the CDR3 is TGTGCCAGCTCTCCCCGGGGGAACACTGAAGCTTTCTTT. Amino acids: CASSPRGNTEAFF.

The gene calls are TRBV5-6 and TRBJ1-3; the D is unclear. V lost 1 base and J lost 2, with 4 bases in between. CDR3 size: 13 residues. The V gene's germline CDR1 is SGHDT and CDR2 YYEEEE. CDR3 protein: CASSLFTGNTIYF. CDR3 nucleotides: TGTGCCAGCAGCTTGTTTACTGGAAACACCATATATTTT.

This clone was seen a single time. The chain uses TRBV10-1 and TRBJ1-2; tentative D call: TRBD1 (5 bases). The CDR3 sequence is 13 residues long. V shed 3 bases and J shed 4 bases, with 9 bases lying between them. CDR1 and CDR2 (germline): WNHNN, SYGVQD (reference sequence). CDR3 sequence (DNA): TGCGCCAGCAGTGAAGGGGCGGGCTATGGCTACACCTTC. Translation: CASSEGAGYGYTF.

J is TRBJ2-7 and V is TRBV19, with D perhaps matching TRBD1 or TRBD2 (5 bases each). This CDR3 has 13 amino acids. V was shortened by 7 bases and J by 5 bases, with 15 bases between the two germline ends. Germline V gene sequence: CDR1 LNHDA, CDR2 SQIVND (reference sequence). CDR3 coding DNA: TGTGCCAGTACCGGGACGGCCAGGGACGAGCAGTACTTC. Encoded protein: CASTGTARDEQYF.

The gene calls are TRBV7-7 and TRBJ2-5; TRBD2 aligns across 7 bases. The CDR3 spans 14 residues. J gave up 5 bases and V 3 bases, and 6 bases lay outside the gene matches. Germline V CDR1 and CDR2: SSHAT, FNYEAQ (reference sequence). CDR3 bases: TGTGCCAGCAGCTTGGGCAGGGAGGGGGAGACCCAGTACTTC. As protein: CASSLGREGETQYF. The whole variable domain, filled in from reference TRBV7-7 and TRBJ2-5, reads GAGVSQSPRYKVTKRGQDVTLRCDPISSHATLYWYQQALGQGPEFLTYFNYEAQPDKSGLPSDRFSAERPEGSISTLTIQRTEQRDSAMYRCASSLGREGETQYFGPGTRLLVL.

This clone is a singleton in its sample. This chain uses TRBV9 with TRBJ2-1; D might be TRBD2 (6 bases). Germline V gene lookup returns CDR1 SGDLS and CDR2 YYNGEE. The CDR3 spans 14 residues. The V and J ends lost 4 bases and 10 bases respectively, with 18 bases between them. The CDR3 DNA follows: TGTGCCAGCAGCTATGGGGGGTGGTGGTTGGAGCAGTTCTTC. This gives the protein CASSYGGWWLEQFF.